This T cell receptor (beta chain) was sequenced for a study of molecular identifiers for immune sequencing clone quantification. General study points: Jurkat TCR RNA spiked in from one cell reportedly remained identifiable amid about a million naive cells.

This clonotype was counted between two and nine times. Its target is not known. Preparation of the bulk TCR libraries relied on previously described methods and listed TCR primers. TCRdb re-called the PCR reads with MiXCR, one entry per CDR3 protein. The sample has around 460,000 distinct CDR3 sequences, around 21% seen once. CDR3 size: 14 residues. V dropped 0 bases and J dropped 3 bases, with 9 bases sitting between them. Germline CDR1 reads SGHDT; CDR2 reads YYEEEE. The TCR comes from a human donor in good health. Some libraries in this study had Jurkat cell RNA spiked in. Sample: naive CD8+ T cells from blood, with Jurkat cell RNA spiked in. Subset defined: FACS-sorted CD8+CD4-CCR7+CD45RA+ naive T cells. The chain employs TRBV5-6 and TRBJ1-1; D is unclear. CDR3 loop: CASSLAEGYTEAFF. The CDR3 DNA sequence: TGTGCCAGCAGCTTGGCAGAAGGGTACACTGAAGCTTTCTTT. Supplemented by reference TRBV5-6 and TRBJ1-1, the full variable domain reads DAGVTQSPTHLIKTRGQQVTLRCSPKSGHDTVSWYQQALGQGPQFIFQYYEEEERQRGNFPDRFSGHQFPNYSSELNVNALLLGDSALYLCASSLAEGYTEAFFGQGTRLTVV.